Listed here are 10 T cell receptor beta chains from one sample, sequenced in a study of CD8+CD57+ T cells in acquired aplastic anemia. Genomic DNA, serving as template, underwent TCR beta VDJ and CDR3 profiling. TCRdb passed the reads through MiXCR, listing each CDR3 protein once. The sample consists of tens of thousands of distinct CDR3 sequences, about half of them appearing once. Source material: sorted CD4+, CD8+, or CD8+CD57+ T cells (not recorded which) from PBMCs. Receptors originate from a human donor in good health, serving as a control.

This clonotype was counted at least ten times. The rearrangement links TRBV27 to TRBJ2-7; D perhaps matches TRBD2 (6 bases). This CDR3 contains 14 residues. V lost 3 bases to trimming and J lost 2 bases, with 11 bases between them. From germline, CDR1 is MNHEY and CDR2 SMNVEV (reference sequence). The CDR3 protein is CASSLRGIAYEQYF. The CDR3 bases are TGTGCCAGCAGTTTGCGGGGCATAGCCTACGAGCAGTACTTC.

This clonotype occurred a few times. The CDR3 nucleotides are TGTGCCAGCAGAACCGGGACAGGGCTGTTCGAGCAGTACTTC. This translates into CASRTGTGLFEQYF. The rearrangement uses TRBV2 and TRBJ2-7; 9 bases agree with TRBD1. Germline V CDR1 and CDR2: SNHLY, FYNNEI. The CDR3 is 14 residues long. V lost 6 bases and J lost 6; bases outside the gene matches: 9.

This clonotype was observed many times. The chain is built from TRBV2 and TRBJ2-7; 9 nucleotides align to TRBD2. The CDR3 is made up of 15 amino acids. The germline gives CDR1 SNHLY, CDR2 FYNNEI. V was pared by 2 bases and J by 7 bases, with 9 bases of the junction left unmatched. The CDR3 region has the DNA TGTGCCAGCAGTGAATTGGCGGGAGGGCAGGGAGAGCAGTACTTC. As protein: CASSELAGGQGEQYF.

J is TRBJ2-6 and V is TRBV2; D uncertain. Germline values: CDR1 SNHLY, CDR2 FYNNEI. Trimming took 7 bases from V and 4 from J, leaving 2 bases between them. This CDR3 contains 11 residues. In DNA, the CDR3 is TGTGCCAGCAAAGGGGCCAACGTCCTGACTTTC. Protein sequence: CASKGANVLTF.

This clonotype was recorded a few times. Being one base from a much bigger clone, this may be a read error. This rearrangement joins TRBV7-9 to TRBJ2-1; D not resolved. Looked up from germline, CDR1 is SEHNR and CDR2 is FQNEAQ (reference sequence). CDR3 length: 13 amino acids. The V end was cut by 4 bases, the J end by 13 bases, with 17 bases between. The chain's CDR3 is CASSWGTVGSQFF. The DNA for the CDR3 is TGTGCCAGCAGCTGGGGTACGGTGGGAAGTCAGTTCTTC.

This chain connects TRBV19 to TRBJ2-7; 11 nucleotides align to TRBD1. Germline CDR1 is LNHDA and CDR2 is SQIVND (reference sequence). The CDR3 spans 13 residues. The J segment lost 2 bases and the V segment lost 9 bases, leaving 3 bases of the junction unmatched. CDR3 bases: TGTGCCAGCTGGGGACAGGGGGCCTACGAGCAGTACTTC. Residues: CASWGQGAYEQYF.

V is TRBV10-3 and J is TRBJ1-2; 12 bases fit TRBD1. CDR3 length: 15 amino acids. Trimming removed 4 bases from V and 3 bases from J; junction bases left unmatched: 3. From germline, CDR1 is ENHRY and CDR2 SYGVKD. The CDR3 bases are TGTGCCATCAGTGGGGGGACAGGGGGCGACTATGGCTACACCTTC. Protein sequence: CAISGGTGGDYGYTF.

The CDR3 DNA is TGTGCCAGCAACGGACAGACGAACACTGAAGCTTTCTTT. Amino acid sequence: CASNGQTNTEAFF. The chain joins TRBV28 to TRBJ1-1, with a tentative D call TRBD1 (6 bases). The ends were cut back, 7 bases at V and 1 base at J, with 10 bases in the middle. CDR1 MDHEN and CDR2 SYDVKM come from the germline V gene. This CDR3 has 13 amino acids. Together with reference TRBV28 and TRBJ1-1, the CDR3 gives the full variable domain: DVKVTQSSRYLVKRTGEKVFLECVQDMDHENMFWYRQDPGLGLRLIYFSYDVKMKEKGDIPEGYSVSREKKERFSLILESASTNQTSMYLCASNGQTNTEAFFGQGTRLTVV.

The chain carries TRBV7-6 and TRBJ2-7, with 7 bases matching TRBD2. This CDR3 is built from 14 residues. Trimming at V came to 7 bases and at J to 4 bases, leaving 10 bases not matched to a gene. The germline CDR1 and CDR2 sequences are SGHVS and FNYEAQ. The chain's CDR3 is CASTENGGLYEQYF. CDR3 DNA sequence: TGTGCCAGCACCGAGAACGGGGGGTTGTACGAGCAGTACTTC.

V gene TRBV29-1 combines with J gene TRBJ1-1; 9 positions match TRBD1. The CDR3 runs 11 residues. CDR1 and CDR2 from the germline V gene are SQVTM and ANQGSEA. The V gene end was trimmed by 7 bases and the J gene end by 6 bases; junction bases not matched to a gene: 3. The CDR3 nucleotides are TGCAGCGCGTGGACAGGGGCTGAAGCTTTCTTT. This codes for CSAWTGAEAFF.